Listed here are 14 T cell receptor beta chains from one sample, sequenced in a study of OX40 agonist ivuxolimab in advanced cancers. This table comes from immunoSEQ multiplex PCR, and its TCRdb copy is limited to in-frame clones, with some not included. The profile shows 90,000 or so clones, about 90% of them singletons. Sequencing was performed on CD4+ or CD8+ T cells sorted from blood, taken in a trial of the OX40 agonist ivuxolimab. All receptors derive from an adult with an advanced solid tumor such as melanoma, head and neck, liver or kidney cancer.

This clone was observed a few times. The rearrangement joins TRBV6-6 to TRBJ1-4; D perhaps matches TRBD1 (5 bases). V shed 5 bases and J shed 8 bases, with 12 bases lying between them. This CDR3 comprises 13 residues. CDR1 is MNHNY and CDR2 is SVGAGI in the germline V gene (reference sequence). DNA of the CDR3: TGTGCCAGCAGTAGTTGGGACGGAGAAAAACTGTTTTTT. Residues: CASSSWDGEKLFF.

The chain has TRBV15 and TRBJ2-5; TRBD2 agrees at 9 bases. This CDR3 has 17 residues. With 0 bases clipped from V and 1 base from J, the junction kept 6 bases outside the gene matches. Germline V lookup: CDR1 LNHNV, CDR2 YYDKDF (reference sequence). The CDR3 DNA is TGTGCCACCAGCAGAGATACAGCGGGGGGCTCCCAAGAGACCCAGTACTTC. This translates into CATSRDTAGGSQETQYF.

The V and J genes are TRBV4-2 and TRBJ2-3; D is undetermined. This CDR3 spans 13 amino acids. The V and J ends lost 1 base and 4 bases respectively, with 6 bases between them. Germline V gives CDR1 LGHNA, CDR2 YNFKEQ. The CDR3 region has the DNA TGTGCCAGCAGCCAAGTGGTTTCAGATACGCAGTATTTT. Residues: CASSQVVSDTQYF.

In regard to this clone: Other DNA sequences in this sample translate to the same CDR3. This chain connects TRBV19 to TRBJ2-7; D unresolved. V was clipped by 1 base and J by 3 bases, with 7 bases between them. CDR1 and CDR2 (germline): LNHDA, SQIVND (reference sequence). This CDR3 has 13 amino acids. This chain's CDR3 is CASSIGRNYEQYF. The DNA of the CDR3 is TGTGCCAGTAGTATAGGCAGGAACTACGAGCAGTACTTC.

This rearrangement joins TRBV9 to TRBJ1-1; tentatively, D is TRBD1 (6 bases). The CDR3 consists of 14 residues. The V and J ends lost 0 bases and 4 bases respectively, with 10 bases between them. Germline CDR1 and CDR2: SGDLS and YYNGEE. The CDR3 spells CASSVAQGGTEAFF. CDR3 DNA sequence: TGTGCCAGCAGCGTAGCACAGGGCGGCACTGAAGCTTTCTTT.

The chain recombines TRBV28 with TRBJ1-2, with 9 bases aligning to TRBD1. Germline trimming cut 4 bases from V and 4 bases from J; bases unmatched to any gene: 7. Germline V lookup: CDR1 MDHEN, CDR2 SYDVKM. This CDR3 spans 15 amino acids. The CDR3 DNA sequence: TGTGCCAGCAGTTACACTAAGACAGGGGGCTATGGCTACACCTTC. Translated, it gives CASSYTKTGGYGYTF.

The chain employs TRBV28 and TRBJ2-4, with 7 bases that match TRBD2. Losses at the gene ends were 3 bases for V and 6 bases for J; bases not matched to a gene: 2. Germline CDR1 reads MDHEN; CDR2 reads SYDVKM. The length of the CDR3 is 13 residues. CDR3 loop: CASSFGLGNIQYF. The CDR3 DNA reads TGTGCCAGCAGTTTCGGACTAGGAAACATTCAGTACTTC. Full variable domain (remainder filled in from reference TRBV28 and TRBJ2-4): DVKVTQSSRYLVKRTGEKVFLECVQDMDHENMFWYRQDPGLGLRLIYFSYDVKMKEKGDIPEGYSVSREKKERFSLILESASTNQTSMYLCASSFGLGNIQYFGAGTRLSVL.

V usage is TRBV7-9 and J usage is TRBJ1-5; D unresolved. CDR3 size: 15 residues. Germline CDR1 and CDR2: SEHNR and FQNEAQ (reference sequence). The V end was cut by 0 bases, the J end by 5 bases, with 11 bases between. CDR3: CASSLADPGDQPQHF. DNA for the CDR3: TGTGCCAGCAGCTTAGCAGACCCTGGGGATCAGCCCCAGCATTTT.

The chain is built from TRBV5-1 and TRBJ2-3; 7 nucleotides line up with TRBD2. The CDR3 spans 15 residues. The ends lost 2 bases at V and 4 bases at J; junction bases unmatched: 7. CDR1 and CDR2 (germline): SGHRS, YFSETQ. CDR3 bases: TGCGCCAGCAGCTTCGGCCAGCGGGAATCAGATACGCAGTATTTT. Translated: CASSFGQRESDTQYF.

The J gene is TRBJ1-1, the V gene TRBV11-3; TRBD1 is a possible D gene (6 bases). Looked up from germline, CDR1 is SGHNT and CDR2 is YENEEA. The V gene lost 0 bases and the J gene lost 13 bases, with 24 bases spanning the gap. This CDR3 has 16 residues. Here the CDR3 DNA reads TGTGCCAGCAGCTTAGATAAGCGCGGCAGGGGAAGTAAGCTTTTCTTT. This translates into CASSLDKRGRGSKLFF.

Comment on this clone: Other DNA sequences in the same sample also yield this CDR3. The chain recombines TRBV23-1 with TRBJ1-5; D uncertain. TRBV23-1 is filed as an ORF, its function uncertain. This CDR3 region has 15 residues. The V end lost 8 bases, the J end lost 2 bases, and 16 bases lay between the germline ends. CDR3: CASPKDEQGNQPQHF. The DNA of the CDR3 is TGCGCCAGCCCCAAGGACGAGCAAGGCAATCAGCCCCAGCATTTT.

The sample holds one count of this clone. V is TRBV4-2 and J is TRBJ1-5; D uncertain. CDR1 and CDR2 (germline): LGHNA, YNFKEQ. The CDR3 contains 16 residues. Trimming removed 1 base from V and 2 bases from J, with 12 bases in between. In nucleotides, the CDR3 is TGTGCCAGCAGCCAAGGACTCCTCGGGGGCAATCAGCCCCAGCATTTT. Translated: CASSQGLLGGNQPQHF.

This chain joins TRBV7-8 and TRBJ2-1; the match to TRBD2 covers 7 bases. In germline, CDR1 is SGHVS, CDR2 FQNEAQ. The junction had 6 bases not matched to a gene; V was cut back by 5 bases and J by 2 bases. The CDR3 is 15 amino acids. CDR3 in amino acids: CASSTQGGAYNEQFF. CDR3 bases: TGTGCCAGCAGCACCCAGGGAGGGGCCTACAATGAGCAGTTCTTC.

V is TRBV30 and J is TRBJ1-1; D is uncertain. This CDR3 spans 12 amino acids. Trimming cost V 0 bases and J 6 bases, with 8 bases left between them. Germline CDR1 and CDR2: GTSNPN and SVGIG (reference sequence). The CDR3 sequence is CAWSVLPPEAFF. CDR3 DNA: TGTGCCTGGAGTGTACTTCCTCCTGAAGCTTTCTTT.